This TCR beta chain was observed in a study of T cells after yellow fever vaccination. Overall study results and limits: Overlap between CD4 and CD8 compartments was detected for a small share of clonotypes. Subsequent booster samples again held most clones from primary vaccination (96% CD4, about 90% CD8). Peaking faster, on day 5 versus 15, the secondary response was nonetheless weaker.

Per germline, CDR1 SGHTA and CDR2 FQGNSA. J lost 10 bases, V lost 5 bases, and 5 bases had no gene match. This CDR3 comprises 13 residues. The authors made TCR cDNA by 5'RACE template switching, adding a universal primer site and UMIs. TCRdb re-called the 5' RACE reads with MiXCR, one entry per CDR3 protein. The sample lists just under 600,000 distinct CDR3 sequences; approximately 15% were seen once. This clonotype has only a few counts. Its matching antigen is unknown. The material was PBMCs, obtained on the day of the yellow fever booster vaccination. The receptor was derived from a man younger than 45 who received the YFV17D yellow fever vaccine. The chain combines TRBV7-2 with TRBJ1-5; 10 nucleotides agree with TRBD1. CDR3 in amino acids: CASSVDRGRPQHF. The CDR3, as DNA: TGTGCCAGCAGCGTCGACAGGGGGCGCCCCCAGCATTTT.